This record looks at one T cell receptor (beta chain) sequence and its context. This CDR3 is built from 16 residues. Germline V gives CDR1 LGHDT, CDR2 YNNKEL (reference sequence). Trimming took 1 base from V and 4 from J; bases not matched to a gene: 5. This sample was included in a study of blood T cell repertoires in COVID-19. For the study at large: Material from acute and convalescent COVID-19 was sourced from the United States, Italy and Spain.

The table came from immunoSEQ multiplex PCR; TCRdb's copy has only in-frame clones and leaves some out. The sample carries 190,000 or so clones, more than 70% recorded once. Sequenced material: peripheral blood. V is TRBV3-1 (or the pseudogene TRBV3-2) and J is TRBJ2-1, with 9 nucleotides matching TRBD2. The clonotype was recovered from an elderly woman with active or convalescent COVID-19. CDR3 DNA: TGTGCCAGCAGCCAAGCCGCCAGCGGGGGGTACAATGAGCAGTTCTTC. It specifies CASSQAASGGYNEQFF.